This TCR delta chain was sequenced in a study of γδ T cells in repeated Plasmodium falciparum infection (dated by TCRdb to about 2021). Background on the whole study: Malian children exposed to intense seasonal malaria transmission were enrolled in the natural-infection arm and compared with Australian children matched for age and gender. Four controlled human malaria infections were administered to roughly five malaria-naive U.S. adults over around 630 days by bites from P. falciparum NF54-infected Anopheles stephensi mosquitoes. Samples from controlled-infection subjects were taken at baseline, right before selected infections, and 21 days after each infection. Malian gammadelta TCR repertoires were analysed cross-sectionally during no-transmission periods and were analysed longitudinally across acute febrile malaria episodes. The study looked at how repeated Plasmodium falciparum infection shapes the human gammadelta T cell repertoire, using both natural infection in Mali and controlled human malaria infection.

For bulk TCR repertoire analysis, Vgamma9/Vdelta2+ and Vdelta2-negative gammadelta T cell populations were isolated by flow sorting from peripheral blood mononuclear cells. The paper as a whole reports these results and caveats: Because the controlled-infection cohort was small, analysis of inter-individual variability in gammadelta T cell responses was limited. Vdelta2-negative gammadelta TCR repertoires from Malian children appeared more clonally expanded, less diverse and less shared than those of Australian children. Generalizability was limited because the Malian cohort was drawn from a small rural village of predominantly one ethnic group. Vgamma9/Vdelta2+ TCR repertoires showed a highly stable polyclonal repertoire over time and infection, with many inter-individual overlapping TCRgamma sequences. In Vdelta2-negative, largely Vdelta1+, gammadelta TCR repertoires, repeated controlled infections appeared to drive waves of new clonotype selection.

The library was built by means of multiplex PCR. The data were produced on an Illumina MiSeq. Every sorted gammadelta T cell sample had both its TCR gamma (TRG) and TCR delta (TRD) chains sequenced. Under the source paper's analysis protocol: Clonotype tree plots, accumulated frequency of the top 20 clonotypes, diversity index (DI) and D75 metrics were included in the repertoire analyses. Clones were re-identified by TCRdb from the public reads with CATT, and rows with the same DNA were merged. The V and J calls reflect TCRdb's pipeline rather than the authors' work. Across this sample there are 80,000 to 95,000 delta-chain clones, with 1.4% to 1.5% seen only once. Around 8.5% of the sample belongs to the ten largest clones. This clone appeared many times. Which antigen it targets is not known. No base-level quality is on record; no much larger clone is a single base apart. CDR3 length: 16 amino acids, cysteine to phenylalanine. CDR3 DNA is the only sequence kept; it has 48 bases, read in frame from the first base. The V end loses 2 bases and the J end loses 3 bases, and a stretch of 16 bases separates them. The germline V gene encodes CDR1 TSWWSYY and CDR2 QGS.

The receptor chain draws on TRDV1 and TRDJ1, with no confidently assigned D gene. The origin of this receptor is a pool of human donors (malaria-infected and uninfected, not separated). The sample consisted of gamma-delta T cells from blood. The sequenced DNA: TGTGCTCTTGGGGAAATCCCCTATGGCGGACCCGATAAACTCATCTTT. It translates as CALGEIPYGGPDKLIF.